The 17 T cell receptor beta chains in this list originate from one sample, sequenced in a study of control samples from healthy donors and cancer patients. The data were produced by immunoSEQ multiplex PCR, yet TCRdb's version contains in-frame clones alone and is incomplete. Of around 90,000 clones listed, more than 75% are singletons. Source material: blood. The receptors here all came from a woman aged 40 to 55 in good health.

V and J are TRBV11-3 and TRBJ2-7; D tentatively reads TRBD1 or TRBD2 (5 bases each). Trimming removed 1 base at V and 0 bases at J, with 10 bases between. In germline, CDR1 is SGHNT, CDR2 YENEEA. The CDR3 length is 15 residues. Here the CDR3 DNA reads TGTGCCAGCAGCTTAGTTGGGACGGACTCCTACGAGCAGTACTTC. This encodes CASSLVGTDSYEQYF. Drawing the rest from reference TRBV11-3 and TRBJ2-7, the complete variable domain is EAGVVQSPRYKIIEKKQPVAFWCNPISGHNTLYWYLQNLGQGPELLIRYENEEAVDDSQLPKDRFSAERLKGVDSTLKIQPAELGDSAVYLCASSLVGTDSYEQYFGPGTRLTVT.

The V and J genes are TRBV9 and TRBJ2-3, with 14 bases aligning to TRBD2. V was clipped by 3 bases and J by 5 bases; unmatched bases: 2. Germline CDR1 and CDR2: SGDLS and YYNGEE. The CDR3 runs to 15 residues. This CDR3 is CASSAGTSGGDTQYF. CDR3 sequence (DNA): TGTGCCAGCAGCGCCGGGACTAGCGGGGGAGATACGCAGTATTTT.

The chain carries TRBV6-2 or TRBV6-3 and TRBJ1-2, with D perhaps TRBD1 (5 bases). The germline V and J ends were trimmed by 0 bases and 0 bases, with 11 bases remaining between them. The CDR3 is 16 amino acids. Germline V gene data show CDR1 as MNHEY and CDR2 as SVGEGT. In DNA, the CDR3 is TGTGCCAGCAGTTACTCGAAGGCCAGGGCTAACTATGGCTACACCTTC. Protein sequence: CASSYSKARANYGYTF.

The V gene is TRBV10-3, the J gene TRBJ2-2, with 9 bases lining up with TRBD2. After removal of 9 bases from V and 3 bases from J, the junction contained 8 bases not matched to a gene. The CDR3 is 15 amino acids. CDR1 and CDR2 from the germline V gene are ENHRY and SYGVKD. CDR3 region: CAISGGPGDTGELFF. The CDR3, as DNA: TGTGCCATTAGCGGGGGCCCCGGGGACACCGGGGAGCTGTTTTTT.

CDR3 in amino acids: CASQPRGNTGELFF. The CDR3 DNA reads as TGTGCCAGCCAACCGAGGGGGAACACCGGGGAGCTGTTTTTT. V usage is TRBV7-2 and J usage is TRBJ2-2; D assignment may be TRBD1 or TRBD2 (5 bases each). The CDR3 has 14 amino acids. Germline lookup yields CDR1 SGHTA and CDR2 FQGNSA. V shed 8 bases and J shed 1 base, with 11 bases lying between them.

The rearrangement joins TRBV5-6 to TRBJ2-3, with D perhaps TRBD2 (7 bases). Trimming left V 4 bases short and J 6 bases short, with 12 bases between. Germline CDR1 reads SGHDT; CDR2 reads YYEEEE. The CDR3 totals 13 residues. The DNA of the CDR3 is TGTGCCAGCAGCCACGCGGGGGCTGATACGCAGTATTTT. This sequence encodes CASSHAGADTQYF.

This chain uses TRBV6-2 or TRBV6-3 with TRBJ1-5, with TRBD1 matching 10 bases. Trimming at V came to 2 bases and at J to 1 base, leaving 8 bases not matched to a gene. This CDR3 spans 18 amino acids. From germline, CDR1 is MNHEY and CDR2 SVGEGT. The CDR3 bases are TGTGCCAGCAGTTACAGGACAGGGGGTTTACGGAGCAATCAGCCCCAGCATTTT. It is translated as CASSYRTGGLRSNQPQHF.

J is TRBJ1-1 and V is TRBV7-2; D remains ambiguous. The CDR3 loop spans 14 amino acids. Germline assignment: CDR1 SGHTA and CDR2 FQGNSA. V was clipped by 2 bases and J by 1 base, with 8 bases between them. CDR3 in amino acids: CASSLRDGNTEAFF. The CDR3 region has the DNA TGTGCCAGCAGCTTACGAGACGGGAACACTGAAGCTTTCTTT.

The chain carries TRBV9 and TRBJ1-5; no definite D call. This CDR3 is 17 amino acids long. Germline loops: CDR1 SGDLS, CDR2 YYNGEE. V was trimmed by 0 bases and J by 0 bases, leaving 13 bases between them. The CDR3 nucleotides are TGTGCCAGCAGCGTAGTTAAGGGCCGTCATAGCAATCAGCCCCAGCATTTT. This codes for CASSVVKGRHSNQPQHF.

The genes are TRBV7-9 and TRBJ1-1; 8 bases match TRBD1. The CDR3 is made up of 16 amino acids. Germline V gives CDR1 SEHNR, CDR2 FQNEAQ (reference sequence). V gave up 5 bases and J gave up 1 base; unmatched junction bases: 9. The CDR3 coding sequence is TGTGCCAGCAGCCGGGACAGGAGGGGGCCGAACACTGAAGCTTTCTTT. Its protein product is CASSRDRRGPNTEAFF.

The chain couples TRBV5-1 to TRBJ1-4; D possibly corresponds to TRBD1 (5 bases). Trimming removed 9 bases from V and 8 bases from J, with 17 bases in between. CDR1 SGHRS and CDR2 YFSETQ come from the germline V gene. The CDR3 is 13 residues long. The CDR3 region has the DNA TGCGCCACGGCTCCGGGGCCCAACGAAAAACTGTTTTTT. This gives the protein CATAPGPNEKLFF. Full variable domain (remainder filled in from reference TRBV5-1 and TRBJ1-4): KAGVTQTPRYLIKTRGQQVTLSCSPISGHRSVSWYQQTPGQGLQFLFEYFSETQRNKGNFPGRFSGRQFSNSRSEMNVSTLELGDSALYLCATAPGPNEKLFFGSGTQLSVL.

V is TRBV6-2 or TRBV6-3 and J is TRBJ2-7, with a weak D call TRBD1 (6 bases). Looked up from germline, CDR1 is MNHEY and CDR2 is SVGEGT. The CDR3 loop spans 16 amino acids. V shed 6 bases and J shed 3 bases, with 21 bases lying between them. The CDR3 region has the DNA TGTGCCAGCAGCCACGACGGTCCGGACAGCTACTACGAGCAGTACTTC. Encoded protein: CASSHDGPDSYYEQYF.

This chain links TRBV4-1 with TRBJ1-2, with D possibly TRBD1 on 5 matching bases. V was pared by 0 bases and J by 6 bases, with 14 bases between. CDR3 size: 15 residues. Germline V gives CDR1 MGHRA, CDR2 YSYEKL. CDR3 sequence: CASSQDQGSPNGYTF. Here the CDR3 DNA reads TGCGCCAGCAGCCAAGATCAGGGAAGCCCCAATGGCTACACCTTC.

V is TRBV30 and J is TRBJ2-7; D uncertain. The ends were cut back, 3 bases at V and 5 bases at J, with 17 bases in the middle. The CDR3 loop spans 14 amino acids. In germline, CDR1 is GTSNPN, CDR2 SVGIG (reference sequence). The CDR3 spells CAWRKIGDSHEQYF. The CDR3 DNA follows: TGTGCCTGGAGAAAGATAGGCGATTCCCACGAGCAGTACTTC.

The rearrangement uses TRBV9 and TRBJ2-3, with TRBD2 matching over 16 bases. Germline V CDR1 and CDR2: SGDLS, YYNGEE. After removal of 0 bases from V and 0 bases from J, the junction contained 4 bases not matched to a gene. The CDR3 runs to 19 residues. CDR3 DNA sequence: TGTGCCAGCAGCGTAGCTGGGACTAGCGGGGGGGGTAGCACAGATACGCAGTATTTT. This gives the protein CASSVAGTSGGGSTDTQYF.

The rearrangement links TRBV3-1 (or the pseudogene TRBV3-2) to TRBJ2-3; D is ambiguous. V was cut by 5 bases and J by 6 bases, with 12 bases left in between. Germline V lookup: CDR1 LGHDT, CDR2 YNNKEL (reference sequence). The CDR3 sequence is 13 residues long. The CDR3 here is CASSDVREDTQYF. Here the CDR3 DNA reads TGTGCCAGCAGCGACGTAAGAGAGGATACGCAGTATTTT.

This chain joins TRBV19 and TRBJ1-2; D is undetermined. Germline V lookup: CDR1 LNHDA, CDR2 SQIVND (reference sequence). V was cut by 6 bases and J by 8 bases, with 13 bases left in between. The CDR3 is made up of 12 amino acids. CDR3 loop: CASSLTQSGYTF. CDR3 DNA sequence: TGTGCCAGTAGCCTCACCCAGTCGGGCTACACCTTC.